Included here is one TCR beta chain sequence, with context. This entry comes from a study of TIL therapy for anti-PD-1-resistant metastatic lung cancer. Background on the study: Tumors were harvested before any PD-1/PD-L1 blockade. A handful of tumors were EGFR-mutant and two were ALK-rearranged. Patients had a median age of around 54 years (range roughly 35-85).

The CDR3 has 12 residues. The germline V gene encodes CDR1 SQVTM and CDR2 ANQGSEA. Trimming shortened V by 4 bases and J by 1 base, and 7 bases separated the two germline ends. Time point described: pre-treatment sample, taken before nivolumab and TIL therapy. Sequencing used immunoSEQ v3. This table comes from immunoSEQ multiplex PCR, and its TCRdb copy is limited to in-frame clones, with some not included. The data show nearly 15,000 clones, with roughly 82% seen just once and more than 0.8% held by the top ten. This TCR derives from a person aged 25-85 years with non-small cell lung cancer. The sequencing here drew on blood, taken at baseline. V is TRBV29-1 and J is TRBJ1-1; D is uncertain. The CDR3 loop is CSVVQGNTEAFF. CDR3 nucleotides: TGCAGCGTTGTTCAAGGGAACACTGAAGCTTTCTTT.